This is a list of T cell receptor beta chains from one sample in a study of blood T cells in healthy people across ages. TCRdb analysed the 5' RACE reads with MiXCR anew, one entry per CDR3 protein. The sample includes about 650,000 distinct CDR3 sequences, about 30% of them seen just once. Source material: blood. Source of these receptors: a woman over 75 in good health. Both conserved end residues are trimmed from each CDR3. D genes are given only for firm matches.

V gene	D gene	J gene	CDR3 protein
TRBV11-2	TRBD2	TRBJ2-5	ASSLGQRLAMQETQY
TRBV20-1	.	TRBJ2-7	SASAGGGPYEQY
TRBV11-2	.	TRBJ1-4	ASSLSTTNEKLF
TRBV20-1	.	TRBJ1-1	SASGRGAEAF
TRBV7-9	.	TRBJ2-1	ASSPLRQGAVAGGPYNEQF
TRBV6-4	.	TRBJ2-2	ASSVLSGTGELF
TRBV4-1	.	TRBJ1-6	ASSQDYSPLH
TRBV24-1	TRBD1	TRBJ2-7	ATSDQLTGGAGEQY
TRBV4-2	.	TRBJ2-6	ASSRSSPGANVLT
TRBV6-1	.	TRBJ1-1	ANSGSITEAF
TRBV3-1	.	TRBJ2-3	ASSQDGDHTDTQY
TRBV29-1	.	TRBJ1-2	SVEKGRDNYGYT
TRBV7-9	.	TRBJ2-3	ASSLPGGQDSDTQY
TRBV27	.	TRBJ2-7	ASSLGTGPRGDEQY
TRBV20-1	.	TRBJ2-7	SARSRLEQY
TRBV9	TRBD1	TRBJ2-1	ASSPRGQGAYNEQF
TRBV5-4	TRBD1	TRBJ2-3	ASSSNRGDTDTQY
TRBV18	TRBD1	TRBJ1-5	ASSSRDSGGDQPQH
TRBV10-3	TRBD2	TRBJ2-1	AISAAGGPYNEQF
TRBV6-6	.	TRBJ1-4	ASLPMGEGNEKLF
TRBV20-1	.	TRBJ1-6	SARQEGNSPLH
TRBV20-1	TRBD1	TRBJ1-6	SASASGQAMGSPLH
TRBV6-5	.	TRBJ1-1	ASSRAGAINTEAF
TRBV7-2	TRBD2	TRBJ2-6	ASSLIAGSGANVLT
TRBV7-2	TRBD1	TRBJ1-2	ASSAIQGARYGYT
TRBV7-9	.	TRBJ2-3	ASRGLSQKPTDTQY
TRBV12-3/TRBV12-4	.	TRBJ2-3	ASSLGNGVSTDTQY
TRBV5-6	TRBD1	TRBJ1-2	ASSLVYFGTGDYT
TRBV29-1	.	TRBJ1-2	SVETSGLGGYT
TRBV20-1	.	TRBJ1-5	STAAPRQPQH
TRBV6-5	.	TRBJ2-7	ASSYEGYEQY
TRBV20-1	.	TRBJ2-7	SASRAPGFHEQY
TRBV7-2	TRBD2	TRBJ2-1	ASSLGGLVEQF
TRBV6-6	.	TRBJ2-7	ASSMTLEQY
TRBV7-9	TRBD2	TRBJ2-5	ASSRGRRGDQETQY
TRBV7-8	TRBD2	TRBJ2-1	ASRPRGRSSGGYNEQF
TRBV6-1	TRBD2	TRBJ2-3	ASSSGTSGFGDAQY
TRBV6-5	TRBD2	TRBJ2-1	ASSYAGTRNEQF
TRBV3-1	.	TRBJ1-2	ASSRRQNYGYT
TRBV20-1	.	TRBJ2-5	SARSSVETQY
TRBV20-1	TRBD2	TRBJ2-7	SARHGGGTYEQY